The entry that follows covers one T cell receptor (beta chain) sequence. It lacks a known antigen. Nothing much larger sits one base from this clone, and base qualities are not available. In Seattle, one collaborating source enrolled patients while the infection was active and tracked those patients longitudinally over the course of disease. Collaborating institutions collected whole blood in K2EDTA tubes following their own protocols. For TCRbeta analysis, collaborator samples were shipped as frozen whole blood, as isolated PBMCs, or as DNA extracted from either sample type. This sample stems from a study of blood T cell repertoires in COVID-19 (dated by TCRdb to between 2020 and 2021). Background for the entire study: The collaborator samples originated in the United States, Italy and Spain and spanned the acute and convalescent phases of COVID-19. The material from the prospective study consisted of cDNA or gDNA derived from T cells, B-cell-depleted T cells, or PBMCs. Subjects who had been exposed to COVID-19, were actively infected with it, or had recovered from it provided the deeply sampled blood TCRbeta repertoires that made up the dataset. A freely available public database, intended as a resource for researchers studying the immune response to SARS-CoV-2, is where the repertoires were released. The samples were drawn from two sources: the first 160 participants of the ongoing ImmuneRACE study, and over 1,000 subjects contributed by 6 global collaborators. A de-identified subject ID, COVID-19 status, age in years and sex were almost always included in the sample metadata. Where available, HLA class I and class II types were taken from metadata supplied by the sample provider and were not determined by assay-based typing. The paper's findings and limits, for the study overall: The amount of clinical and demographic metadata varied by source and participant and was provided uncurated.

The immunoSEQ Assay, a bias-controlled multiplex PCR, was used to amplify TCRbeta CDR3 regions from genomic DNA. Concerning the study's data processing: The number of nucleated cells in each sample was estimated by amplification of reference gene primers within the assay. To quantify the absolute abundance of each unique TCRbeta CDR3 rearrangement, sequence reads were collapsed and filtered. For each sample, productive Simpson clonality was calculated as the square root of Simpson's diversity index over productive rearrangements. The table comes from immuneACCESS by way of TCRdb, which keeps in-frame sequences with V and J called. Part of the clones is missing from these tables; in studies checked, under half for an unresolved V gene and the rest for unknown reasons. V, J and clone size are those of that table, while D and trimming were read from the DNA. The sample includes approximately 170,000 clones, with 85% to 95% observed a single time. Jointly, the top ten make up roughly 2.1% of the sample.

Including cysteine and phenylalanine, the CDR3 has 13 amino acids. Solely the CDR3 DNA is kept, with 39 bases framed from the first base. The germline V gene encodes CDR1 SGHRS and CDR2 YFSETQ. V lost 0 bases and J lost 8 bases; the stretch between them is 11 bases long. Sequencing was performed on peripheral blood. This clonotype was sampled from a woman aged 55-70 years with COVID-19, enrolled during active disease. The chain couples TRBV5-1 to TRBJ1-2, and possibly TRBD1, on 5 matching bases. The CDR3 loop reads CASSLVGARGYTF. The DNA is as follows: TGCGCCAGCAGCTTGGTAGGGGCTCGGGGCTACACCTTC. This CDR3, with the reference TRBV5-1 and TRBJ1-2 proteins standing in past its ends, gives the full variable domain KAGVTQTPRYLIKTRGQQVTLSCSPISGHRSVSWYQQTPGQGLQFLFEYFSETQRNKGNFPGRFSGRQFSNSRSEMNVSTLELGDSALYLCASSLVGARGYTFGSGTRLTVV.